This T cell receptor (beta chain) was recorded in a study of T cells in Graves' hyperthyroidism and ophthalmopathy. Study-level information: Pretreatment peripheral blood was obtained at initial diagnosis.

With 7 bases removed from V and 4 bases from J, the gap between germline ends came to 10 bases. Germline lookup yields CDR1 MDHEN and CDR2 SYDVKM. There are 12 residues in the CDR3. A few counts support this clonotype. Its antigen is still unknown. The CDR3 regions of TCR beta were amplified from RNA transcripts. In the first-round RT-PCR of the TCR CDR3, the HTBI primer set was used. TCRdb recomputed calls from the multiplex PCR reads with MiXCR, one row per CDR3 protein. The table includes some 530,000 distinct CDR3 sequences, about 20% detected once. Study-level results: Among clonotypes expanded in thyroid above 0.001, most were also found in blood.

The cohort's ophthalmopathy patients, a group with duration under 3 months, had a Clinical Activity Score of at least 3 and a NOSPECS grade of at least 4. Input material: blood. The source is a woman aged 70-85 years with Graves' ophthalmopathy. The chain joins TRBV28 to TRBJ1-2; D gene uncertain. The CDR3 DNA follows: TGTGCCAGCACCATCGGGCCCTATGGCTACACCTTC. It yields the protein CASTIGPYGYTF.